This T cell receptor beta chain was obtained from a study of blood T cell repertoires in COVID-19 (dated by TCRdb to the early 2020s). Concerning the study at large: Samples from collaborators originated in the United States, Italy and Spain and spanned both the acute and convalescent phases of COVID-19. The prospective study material was composed of cDNA or gDNA derived from T cells, B-cell-depleted T cells, or PBMCs. The dataset comprised deeply sampled blood TCRbeta repertoires from subjects exposed to, actively infected with, or recovered from COVID-19. A freely available public database, intended as a resource for researchers studying the immune response to SARS-CoV-2, is where the repertoires were released. The samples were drawn from two sources: the first 160 participants of the ongoing ImmuneRACE study, and 1,200 or so subjects contributed by 6 global collaborators. Nearly every sample came with metadata listing a de-identified subject ID, COVID-19 status, age in years and sex. HLA class I and class II types, where available, came from metadata supplied by the sample provider rather than from assay-based typing.

TCRbeta CDR3 regions were amplified from genomic DNA by means of the immunoSEQ Assay, a bias-controlled multiplex PCR. The original pipeline was this. The number of nucleated cells in each sample was estimated by amplification of reference gene primers within the assay. Sequence reads were collapsed and filtered to measure the absolute abundance of every unique TCRbeta CDR3 rearrangement. Productive Simpson clonality was computed per sample as the square root of Simpson's diversity index over productive rearrangements. Not all clones reach the TCRdb copy of this immuneACCESS table, which keeps in-frame sequences only. Checked studies attribute under half of the gap to unresolved V genes and leave the rest unexplained. The V and J calls and clone size are taken from that table; D and trimming were inferred from the DNA. The sample records around 140,000 clones, approximately 85% of which are singletons. Of the sample, about 2% is held by the ten largest clones.

Whole blood was collected in K2EDTA tubes by collaborating institutions according to the institutions' own protocols. For TCRbeta analysis, collaborators shipped samples in one of three forms: frozen whole blood, isolated PBMCs, or DNA extracted from either of those sample types. CDR1 and CDR2 were assigned from the germline V gene as SGHAT and FQNNGV. The germline ends are 13 bases apart after V is trimmed by 3 bases and J by 3 bases. From its cysteine to its phenylalanine, the CDR3 spans 15 amino acids. Of the read, only the CDR3 DNA is kept; its 45 bases are in frame from base 1. A remark on this clone: Its antigen target is currently unknown. Base qualities are not at hand, and no much larger clone is one base apart.

The research as a whole found: The amount of clinical and demographic metadata varied by source and participant and was provided uncurated.

The chain was built from TRBV11-2 and TRBJ2-3; the D gene is perhaps TRBD1, on 5 matching bases. This TCR was recovered from a man in his sixties or seventies with acute or convalescent COVID-19. The material sequenced was peripheral blood. The DNA sequence is as follows: TGTGCCAGCAGCTTGCAGACGCACAGGACAGATACGCAGTATTTT. This sequence encodes CASSLQTHRTDTQYF.